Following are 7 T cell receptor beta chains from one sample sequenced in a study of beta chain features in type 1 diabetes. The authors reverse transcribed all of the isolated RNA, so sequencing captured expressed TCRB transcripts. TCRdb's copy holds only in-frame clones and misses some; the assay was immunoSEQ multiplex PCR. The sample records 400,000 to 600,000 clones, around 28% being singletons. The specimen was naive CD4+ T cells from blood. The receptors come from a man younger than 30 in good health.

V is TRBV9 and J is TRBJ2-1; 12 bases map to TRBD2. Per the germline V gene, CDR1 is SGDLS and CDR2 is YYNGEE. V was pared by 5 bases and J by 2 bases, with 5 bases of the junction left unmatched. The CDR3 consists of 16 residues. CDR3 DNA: TGTGCCAGCAGGGACCGGACTAGCGGGGCCTACAATGAGCAGTTCTTC. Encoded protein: CASRDRTSGAYNEQFF.

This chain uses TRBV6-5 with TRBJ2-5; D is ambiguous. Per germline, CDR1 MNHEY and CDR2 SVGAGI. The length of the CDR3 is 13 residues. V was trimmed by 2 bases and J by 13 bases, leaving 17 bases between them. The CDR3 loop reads CASSYQGPDHLYF. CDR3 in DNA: TGTGCCAGCAGTTACCAAGGACCGGATCACTTGTACTTC.

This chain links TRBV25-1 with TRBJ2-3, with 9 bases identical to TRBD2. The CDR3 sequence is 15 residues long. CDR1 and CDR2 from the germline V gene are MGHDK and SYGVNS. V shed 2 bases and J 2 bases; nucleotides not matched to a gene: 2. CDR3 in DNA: TGTGCCAGCAGTGAACTAGCGGGGCACACAGATACGCAGTATTTT. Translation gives CASSELAGHTDTQYF.

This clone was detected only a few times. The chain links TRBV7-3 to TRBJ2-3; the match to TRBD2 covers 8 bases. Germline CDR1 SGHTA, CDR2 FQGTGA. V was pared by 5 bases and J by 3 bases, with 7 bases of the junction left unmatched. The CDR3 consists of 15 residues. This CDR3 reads CASSPAAGATDTQYF. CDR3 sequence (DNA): TGTGCCAGCAGCCCCGCAGCGGGAGCAACAGATACGCAGTATTTT.

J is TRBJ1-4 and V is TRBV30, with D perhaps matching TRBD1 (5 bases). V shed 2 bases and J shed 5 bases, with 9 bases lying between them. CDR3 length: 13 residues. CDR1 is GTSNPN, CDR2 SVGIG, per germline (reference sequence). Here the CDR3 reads CAWSYRKNEKLFF. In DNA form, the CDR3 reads TGTGCCTGGAGTTACAGGAAAAATGAAAAACTGTTTTTT.

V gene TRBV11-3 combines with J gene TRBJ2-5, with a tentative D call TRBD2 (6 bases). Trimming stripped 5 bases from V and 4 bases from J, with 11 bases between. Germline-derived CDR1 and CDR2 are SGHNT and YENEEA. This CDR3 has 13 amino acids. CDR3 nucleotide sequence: TGTGCCAGCAGCCCGGGACTCCTAGAGACCCAGTACTTC. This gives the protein CASSPGLLETQYF.

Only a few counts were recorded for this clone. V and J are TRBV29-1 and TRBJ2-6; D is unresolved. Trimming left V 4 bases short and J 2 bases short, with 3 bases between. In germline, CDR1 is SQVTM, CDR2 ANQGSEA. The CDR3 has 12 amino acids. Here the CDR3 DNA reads TGCAGCGTTGGGGCTGGGGCCAACGTCCTGACTTTC. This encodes CSVGAGANVLTF.